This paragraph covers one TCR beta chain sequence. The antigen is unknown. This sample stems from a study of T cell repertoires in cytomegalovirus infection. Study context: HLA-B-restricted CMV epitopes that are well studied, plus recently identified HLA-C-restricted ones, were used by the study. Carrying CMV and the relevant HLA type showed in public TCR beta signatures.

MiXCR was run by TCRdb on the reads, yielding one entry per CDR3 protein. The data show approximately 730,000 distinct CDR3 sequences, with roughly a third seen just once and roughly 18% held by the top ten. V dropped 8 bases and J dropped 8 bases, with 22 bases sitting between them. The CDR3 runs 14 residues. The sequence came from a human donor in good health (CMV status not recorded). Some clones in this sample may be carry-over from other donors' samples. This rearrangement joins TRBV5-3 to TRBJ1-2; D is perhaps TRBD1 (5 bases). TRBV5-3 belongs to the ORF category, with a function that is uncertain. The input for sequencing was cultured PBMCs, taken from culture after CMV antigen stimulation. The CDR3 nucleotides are TGTGCCAGCAGCGATCCGGGGCTCTGGGGGGGCTACACCTTC. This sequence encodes CASSDPGLWGGYTF.